These 7 T cell receptor beta chains were sequenced from one sample in a study of naive and memory T cell subsets (dated by TCRdb to 2017 to 2019). Receptor amplification or capture employed UMI-ligation and nested PCR. TCRdb shows the sequencer as Illumina MiSeq. An equimolar mix of two oligonucleotides covering both TRBC1 and TRBC2 was used as the beta constant-region primer. TCRdb reran the public reads through fastp at Q25 and MiXCR, keeping productive beta chains. CDR3 protein sequences are deduplicated, and each keeps its most common genes and DNA. Across this sample there are roughly 31,000 distinct CDR3 sequences, with roughly 10% seen only once. The top ten hold approximately 15% of the sample. The sequenced material came from effector memory CD4+ T cells from blood. The cell subset or site label here, explained by the study, means: effector memory, CD45RA- CD27-. These receptors were taken from a human donor in good health.

CDR3 sequence (DNA): TGCAGTGCTAGGGGATTAGCGGGAGTGTTCTCCAATGAGCAGTTCTTC. Translation gives CSARGLAGVFSNEQFF. The V call is TRBV20-1, the J call TRBJ2-1; 9 bases map to TRBD2. CDR1 DFQATT and CDR2 SNEGSKA come from the germline V gene (reference sequence). CDR3 length equals 16 residues. Trimming took 3 bases from V and 6 from J; bases not matched to a gene: 12.

A few counts support this clonotype. The rearrangement links TRBV19 to TRBJ2-4, with TRBD1 identical over 8 bases. The CDR3 consists of 17 residues. Germline lookup yields CDR1 LNHDA and CDR2 SQIVND (reference sequence). Unmatched junction bases numbered 11, after V lost 7 bases and J lost 0 bases. CDR3 loop: CASMTDREPLAKNIQYF. In DNA form, the CDR3 reads TGTGCCAGTATGACGGACAGGGAGCCTTTAGCCAAAAACATTCAGTACTTC.

This clonotype was seen a few times. One end of the junction varies from germline; a read error may be responsible. This sequence joins TRBV29-1 and TRBJ2-7; TRBD2 agrees at 8 bases. The CDR3 has 12 residues. CDR1 is SQVTM, CDR2 ANQGSEA, per germline. CDR3: CSSRGASDEQYF. For the CDR3, the DNA is TGCAGCTCGCGGGGGGCCTCCGACGAGCAGTACTTC.

This chain connects TRBV12-3 or TRBV12-4 to TRBJ1-1, with a weak D call TRBD1 (6 bases). This CDR3 has 13 residues. The V end was cut by 4 bases, the J end by 6 bases, with 12 bases between. The CDR3 region is CASSSRQAAEAFF. DNA of the CDR3: TGTGCCAGCAGTTCTAGACAGGCTGCTGAAGCTTTCTTT.

This clonotype appeared many times. This chain connects TRBV2 to TRBJ1-2; 8 bases fit TRBD1. Germline V gene data show CDR1 as SNHLY and CDR2 as FYNNEI. Trimming removed 5 bases from V and 5 bases from J; junction bases left unmatched: 4. The CDR3 is made up of 13 amino acids. The CDR3 spells CASSRTGKYGYTF. As DNA, the CDR3 is TGTGCCAGCAGTCGGACAGGGAAGTATGGCTACACCTTC.

This clonotype was seen ten or more times. The chain links TRBV6-6 to TRBJ2-7, with TRBD2 identical over 12 bases. The V and J ends lost 3 bases and 6 bases, in that order; junction bases with no gene match: 6. CDR3 length equals 15 residues. Germline CDR1 is MNHNY and CDR2 is SVGAGI (reference sequence). This chain's CDR3 is CASSYESSGGAEQYF. CDR3 sequence (DNA): TGTGCCAGCAGTTATGAGTCTAGCGGGGGGGCCGAGCAGTACTTC.

The chain joins TRBV5-1 to TRBJ2-3, with 8 bases fitting TRBD1. This CDR3 spans 16 amino acids. Looked up from germline, CDR1 is SGHRS and CDR2 is YFSETQ. The J segment lost 3 bases and the V segment lost 1 base, leaving 7 bases of the junction unmatched. The CDR3 here is CASSLQGAHGTDTQYF. DNA for the CDR3: TGCGCCAGCAGCTTGCAGGGGGCGCACGGGACAGATACGCAGTATTTT.